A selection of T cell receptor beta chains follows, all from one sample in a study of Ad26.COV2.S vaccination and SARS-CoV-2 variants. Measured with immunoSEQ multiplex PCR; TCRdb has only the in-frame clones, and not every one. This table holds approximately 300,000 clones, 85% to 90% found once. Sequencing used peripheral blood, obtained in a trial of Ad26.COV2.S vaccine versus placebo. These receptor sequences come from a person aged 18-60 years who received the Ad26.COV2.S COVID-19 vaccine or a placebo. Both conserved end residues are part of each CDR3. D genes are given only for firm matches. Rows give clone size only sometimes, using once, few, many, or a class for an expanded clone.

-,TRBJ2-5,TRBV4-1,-,TGCGCCAGCAGCCAAGGCCTGCTCGGAGGAGGGCAGGAGACCCAGTACTTC,CASSQGLLGGGQETQYF
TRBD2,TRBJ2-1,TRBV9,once,TGTGCCAGCAGCGTAGGACTAGCGGATAACAATGAGCAGTTCTTC,CASSVGLADNNEQFF
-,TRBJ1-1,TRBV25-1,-,TGTGCCAGCAGTGACTCGGCGACTGGCGGCGCTGAAGCTTTCTTT,CASSDSATGGAEAFF
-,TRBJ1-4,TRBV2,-,TGTGCCAGCAGCCCTGGGGAGGGGAATAATGAAAAACTGTTTTTT,CASSPGEGNNEKLFF
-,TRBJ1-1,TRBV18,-,TGTGCCAGCTCATTCCACTTCATACAGGGTGGCACTGAAGCTTTCTTT,CASSFHFIQGGTEAFF
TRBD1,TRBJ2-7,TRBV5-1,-,TGCGCCAGCAGCAAGACAGGGGATTCCTACGAGCAGTACTTC,CASSKTGDSYEQYF
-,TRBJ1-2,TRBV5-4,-,TGTGCCAGCAGCTTGGTCTCAGGGCCCCTCCCTATCTATGGCTACACCTTC,CASSLVSGPLPIYGYTF
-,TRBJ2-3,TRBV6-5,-,TGTGCCAGCAGCCGAAGAAGCACAGATACGCAGTATTTT,CASSRRSTDTQYF
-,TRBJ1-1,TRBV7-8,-,TGTGCCAGCAGCTTAAACAGCAACACTGAAGCTTTCTTT,CASSLNSNTEAFF
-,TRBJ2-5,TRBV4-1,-,TGCGCCAGCAGCCAAGGGACAGCGGGTTCGACCCAGTACTTC,CASSQGTAGSTQYF
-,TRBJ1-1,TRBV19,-,TGTGCCAGTAGTTTCGGACAGCTGAACACTGAAGCTTTCTTT,CASSFGQLNTEAFF
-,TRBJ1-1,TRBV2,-,TGTGCCAGCAGTGGTGCGTCGAACACTGAAGCTTTCTTT,CASSGASNTEAFF
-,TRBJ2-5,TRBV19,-,TGTGCCAGTAGTATCGGCATTTGGGGTACCCAAGAGACCCAGTACTTC,CASSIGIWGTQETQYF
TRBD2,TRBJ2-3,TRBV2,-,TGTGCCAGCAGCCCAGCGGGGGGGTCCAGAGATACGCAGTATTTT,CASSPAGGSRDTQYF
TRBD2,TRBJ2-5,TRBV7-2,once,TGTGCCAGCAGCTTAGGTCCCAGGGACTATCAAGAGACCCAGTACTTC,CASSLGPRDYQETQYF
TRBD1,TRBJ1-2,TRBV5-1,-,TGCGCCAGCAGCTGGGAGGGACAGGGGGCTGATGGCTACACCTTC,CASSWEGQGADGYTF
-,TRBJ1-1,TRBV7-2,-,TGTGCCAGCAGCTTAGAGTTTACTGAAGCTTTCTTT,CASSLEFTEAFF
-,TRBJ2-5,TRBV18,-,TGTGCCAGCTCACCACGGGACTCCGGGGAGACCCAGTACTTC,CASSPRDSGETQYF
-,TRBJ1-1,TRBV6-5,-,TGTGCCAGCGCCGGGACAAAGAACACTGAAGCTTTCTTT,CASAGTKNTEAFF
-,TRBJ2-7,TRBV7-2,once,TGTGCCAGCAGCCATCAACAGGGCAGATCCTACGAGCAGTACTTC,CASSHQQGRSYEQYF
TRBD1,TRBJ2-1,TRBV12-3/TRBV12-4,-,TGTGCCAGCAGTCTCCACAGGGGCGATGAGCAGTTCTTC,CASSLHRGDEQFF
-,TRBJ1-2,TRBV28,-,TGTGCCAGCTACACTAACTATGGCTACACCTTC,CASYTNYGYTF
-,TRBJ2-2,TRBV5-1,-,TGCGCCAGCAGGTTGGACACCGGGGAGCTGTTTTTT,CASRLDTGELFF
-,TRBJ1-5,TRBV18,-,TGTGCCAGCTCACCACAGACAGATCAGCCCCAGCATTTT,CASSPQTDQPQHF
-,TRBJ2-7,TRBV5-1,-,TGCGCCAGCAGCTTGGGGACGTCGGGGCTCGAGCAGTACTTC,CASSLGTSGLEQYF
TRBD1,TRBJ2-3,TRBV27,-,TGTGCCAGCAGTTTATCTACCCTTAGACAGGGGGCCACAGATACGCAGTATTTT,CASSLSTLRQGATDTQYF
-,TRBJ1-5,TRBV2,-,TGTGCCAGCAGTGAAAATGCAGGCAATCAGCCCCAGCATTTT,CASSENAGNQPQHF
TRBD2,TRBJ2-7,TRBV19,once,TGTGCCAGTAGTACAGGACTAGCGGGGTCATACGAGCAGTACTTC,CASSTGLAGSYEQYF
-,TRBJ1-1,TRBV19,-,TGTGCCAGTAGTGGGGACCTAACTCCCAGCTTT,CASSGDLTPSF
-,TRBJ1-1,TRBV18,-,TGTGCCAGCTCACCAATGGGACAGAACACTGAAGCTTTCTTT,CASSPMGQNTEAFF
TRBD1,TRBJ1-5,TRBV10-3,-,TGTGCCATCAGTGATTTAGGGCAGGGGGACCAGCCCCAGCATTTT,CAISDLGQGDQPQHF
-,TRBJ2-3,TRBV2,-,TGTGCCAGCAGTCCCATGGGGGCGGACACAGATACGCAGTATTTT,CASSPMGADTDTQYF
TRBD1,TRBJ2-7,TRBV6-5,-,TGTGCCAGCACCACTGGGGGACAGGGCTCCTACGAGCAGTACTTC,CASTTGGQGSYEQYF
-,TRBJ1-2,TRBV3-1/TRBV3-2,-,TGTGCCAGCAGCCAAGTACAGTCGTCTAACTATGGCTACACCTTC,CASSQVQSSNYGYTF
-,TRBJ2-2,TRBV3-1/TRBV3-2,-,TGTGCCAGCACGGGGTTCACCGGGGAGCTGTTTTTT,CASTGFTGELFF
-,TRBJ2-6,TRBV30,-,TGTGCCTGGTCTGGCCAAATGAACTCTGGGGCCAACGTCCTGACTTTC,CAWSGQMNSGANVLTF